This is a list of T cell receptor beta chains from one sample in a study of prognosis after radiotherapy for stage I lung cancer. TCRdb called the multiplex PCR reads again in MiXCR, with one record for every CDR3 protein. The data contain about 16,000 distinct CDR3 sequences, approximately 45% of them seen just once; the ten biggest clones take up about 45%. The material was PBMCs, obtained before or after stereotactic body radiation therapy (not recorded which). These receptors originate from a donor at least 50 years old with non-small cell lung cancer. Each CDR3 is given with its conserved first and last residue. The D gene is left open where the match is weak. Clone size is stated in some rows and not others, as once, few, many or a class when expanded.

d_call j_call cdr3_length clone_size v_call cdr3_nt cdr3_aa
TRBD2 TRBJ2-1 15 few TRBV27 TGTGCCAGCAGTTTTGGGAGGGAAAAGGACAATGAGCAGTTCTTC CASSFGREKDNEQFF
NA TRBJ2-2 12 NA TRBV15 TGTGCCACCAGCCACAACAGCGGGGAGCTGTTTTTT CATSHNSGELFF
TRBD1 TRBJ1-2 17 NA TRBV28 TGTGCCAGCAGAGGGGGCCAGGGGAAGAATGTATACTATTGCTACACCTTC CASRGGQGKNVYYCYTF
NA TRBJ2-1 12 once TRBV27 TGTGCCAGCAGTCTAAACTACAATGAGCAGTTCTTC CASSLNYNEQFF
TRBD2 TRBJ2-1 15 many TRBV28 TGTGCCAGCAGTTTGACCAGCGGGGTATACAATGAGCAGTTCTTC CASSLTSGVYNEQFF
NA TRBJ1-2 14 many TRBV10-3 TGTGCCATCAGTGAGGGATCACATAACTATGGCTACACCTTC CAISEGSHNYGYTF
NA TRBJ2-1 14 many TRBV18 TGTGCCAGCTCACCAACGGGCTCCTACAATGAGCAGTTCTTC CASSPTGSYNEQFF
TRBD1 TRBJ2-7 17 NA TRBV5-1 TGCGCCAGCAGCTTGTTGTGGGGGGCCGACAGGGGTAATGAGCAGTACTTC CASSLLWGADRGNEQYF
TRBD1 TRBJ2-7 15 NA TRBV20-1 TGCAGTGCGCGAGGGACAGGGGGTTTCTCCTACGAGCAGTACTTC CSARGTGGFSYEQYF
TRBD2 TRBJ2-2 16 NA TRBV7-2 TGTGCCAGCAGAGAAAGTAGCGGGAGGGCCGTCGGGGAGCTGTTTTTT CASRESSGRAVGELFF
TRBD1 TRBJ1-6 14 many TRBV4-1 TGTGCCAGCAGCGGCCGGGACAGCAATTCACCCCTCCACTTT CASSGRDSNSPLHF
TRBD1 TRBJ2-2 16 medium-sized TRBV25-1 TGTGCCAGCAGTGCTTCACAGGGGCGACACACCGGGGAGCTGTTTTTT CASSASQGRHTGELFF
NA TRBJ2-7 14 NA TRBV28 TGTGCCAGCATGGCGGAGAGCAGATACTACGAGCAGTACTTC CASMAESRYYEQYF
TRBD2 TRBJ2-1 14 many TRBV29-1 TGCAGCGTTCCCCTAGCGGCGTCCTACAATGAGCAGTTCTTC CSVPLAASYNEQFF
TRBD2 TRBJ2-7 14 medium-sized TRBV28 TGTGCCAGCAGGGGTAGCGGGAGGGCCTACGAGCAGTACTTC CASRGSGRAYEQYF
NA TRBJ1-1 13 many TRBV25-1 TGTGCCAGCAGTGAATATAGGGCCACTGAAGCTTTCTTT CASSEYRATEAFF
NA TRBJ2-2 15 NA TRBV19 TGTGCCAGTAGTATCATATACGCGAACACCGGGGAGCTGTTTTTT CASSIIYANTGELFF
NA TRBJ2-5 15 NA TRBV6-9 TGTGCCAGCAGTTACCCCCCGGGGTCCAAAGAGACCCAGTACTTC CASSYPPGSKETQYF
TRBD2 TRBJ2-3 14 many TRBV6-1 TGTGCCAGCCTCTCTAGCGGGGGATCAGATACGCAGTATTTT CASLSSGGSDTQYF
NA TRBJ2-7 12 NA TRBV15 TGTGCCACCAGCGGTCAGTCCTACGAGCAGTACTTC CATSGQSYEQYF
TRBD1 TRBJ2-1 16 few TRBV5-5 TGTGCCAGCAGCTTGACAGGGGGCAAGATATACAATGAGCAGTTCTTC CASSLTGGKIYNEQFF
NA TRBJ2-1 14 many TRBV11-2 TGTGCCAGCAGCTCCCGCCGGGGCCGGAATGAGCAGTTCTTC CASSSRRGRNEQFF
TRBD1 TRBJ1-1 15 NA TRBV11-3 TGTGCCAGCAGCCTCGGCGGGACAGGGAGTACTGAAGCTTTCTTT CASSLGGTGSTEAFF
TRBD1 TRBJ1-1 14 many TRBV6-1 TGTGCCAGCAGCCCCCGGGACAGGGGCACTGAAGCTTTCTTT CASSPRDRGTEAFF
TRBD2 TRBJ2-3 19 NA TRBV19 TGTGCCAGTCGGAGTTACAGGGGACTAGCGGGAGATAGCACAGATACGCAGTATTTT CASRSYRGLAGDSTDTQYF
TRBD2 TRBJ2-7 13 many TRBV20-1 TGCAGTGCTACAACTAGCGCACCCTACGAGCAGTACTTC CSATTSAPYEQYF
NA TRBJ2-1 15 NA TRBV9 TGTGCCAGCAGCGTAGCCGGGGCTTTACACAATGAGCAGTTCTTC CASSVAGALHNEQFF